There are a few counts of the clone carrying this TCR beta chain. One end of the junction fails to match germline, which may point to a read error. The data originate from a study of blood T cells in healthy people across ages. The CDR3 runs to 14 residues. Per germline, CDR1 SEHNR and CDR2 FQNEAQ (reference sequence). Using a J-beta primer mix together with a sample-barcoded 5' primer, a second PCR was run for about 6 to 12 cycles. TCRdb processed the 5' RACE reads anew with MiXCR; each CDR3 protein has one entry. This table holds fewer than 800,000 distinct CDR3 sequences, around a quarter found once. The same data also went into a second study, on T cells of mothers and their children.

This chain joins TRBV7-9 and TRBJ1-1; a weak D match, TRBD1 (6 bases). The TCR sequence derives from a boy under 18 in good health. Sequencing input: blood. CDR3 in DNA: TGTGCCAGCAGCTCGGGGACATCTAACACTGACGCTTTCTTT. Its protein is CASSSGTSNTDAFF. Full variable domain (rest looked up from reference TRBV7-9 and TRBJ1-1): DTGVSQNPRHKITKRGQNVTFRCDPISEHNRLYWYRQTLGQGPEFLTYFQNEAQLEKSRLLSDRFSAERPKGSFSTLEIQRTEQGDSAMYLCASSSGTSNTDAFFGQGTRLTVV.